This T cell receptor (beta chain) was observed in a study of T cell responses to AZD1222 COVID-19 vaccine. Overall study: Pooled samples include second doses given at about 4 or 12 weeks.

Sequenced by immunoSEQ multiplex PCR; TCRdb stores in-frame clones only, minus some. The table lists 120,000 or so clones, roughly nine tenths of them singletons. Germline CDR1 reads SGHNT; CDR2 reads YYREEE (reference sequence). CDR3 size: 15 residues. V shed 4 bases, J shed 1 base, and the junction held 6 bases outside the gene matches. Note on this clone: The antigen is unknown.

Study findings and constraints: Among spike-specific TCRs, nearly half reportedly target unmutated variant regions. Just six AZD1222 recipients were seropositive at baseline. Most donors were white British, females outnumbered males, and clonal diversity was possibly underestimated.

This clonotype originated in an adult in good health. The J gene is TRBJ2-5, the V gene TRBV5-4, with 8 bases fitting TRBD1. Sequenced here: peripheral blood, sampled on day 0 of AZD1222 vaccination. The CDR3 DNA reads TGTGCCAGCAGCCGGGACAGGACGTTCCAAGAGACCCAGTACTTC. It codes for CASSRDRTFQETQYF.